This T cell receptor beta chain derives from a study of blood T cell repertoires in COVID-19. Background on the study: COVID-19 samples collected from the United States, Italy and Spain covered acute and convalescent phases.

TCRdb's table, derived via immunoSEQ multiplex PCR, lists solely in-frame clones and lacks some. The sample consists of approximately 230,000 clones, roughly 80% of them appearing once. CDR1 is SGDLS, CDR2 YYNGEE, per germline. The CDR3 contains 17 residues. The V segment lost 6 bases and the J segment 4 bases; nucleotides outside the gene matches: 12. V gene TRBV9 combines with J gene TRBJ1-4; 10 bases agree with TRBD1. The sequencing input was peripheral blood. The receptor was isolated from a woman between 35 and 50 years old with active or convalescent COVID-19. The CDR3 here is CASIQPGQGPNNEKLFF. The CDR3 DNA reads as TGTGCCAGCATCCAACCGGGACAGGGGCCAAATAATGAAAAACTGTTTTTT. Together with reference TRBV9 and TRBJ1-4, the CDR3 gives the full variable domain: DSGVTQTPKHLITATGQRVTLRCSPRSGDLSVYWYQQSLDQGLQFLIQYYNGEERAKGNILERFSAQQFPDLHSELNLSSLELGDSALYFCASIQPGQGPNNEKLFFGSGTQLSVL.